This T cell receptor (beta chain) stems from a study of cytomegalovirus exposure and HLA in healthy donors. The PCR made use of 60 Vbeta and 13 Jbeta primers. Only in-frame clones appear in the TCRdb table, and some are missing; sequencing was by immunoSEQ multiplex PCR. The repertoire has fewer than 200,000 clones, about 82% of them found once; the top ten carry about 0.76%. There are 12 residues in the CDR3. Germline values: CDR1 SGHTA, CDR2 FQGNSA. V dropped 3 bases and J dropped 3 bases, with 5 bases sitting between them. V is TRBV7-2 and J is TRBJ1-1; D is ambiguous. The TCR sequence derives from a woman aged 18-29 years in good health and CMV-seronegative. The sample taken for sequencing was PBMCs. The CDR3 protein is CASSFSDTEAFF. The CDR3 DNA follows: TGTGCCAGCAGCTTCTCGGACACTGAAGCTTTCTTT.